The clone carrying this T cell receptor (beta chain) was counted ten times or more. RNA served as the template for amplifying TCR beta CDR3 regions. HTBI primers primed a first-round RT-PCR, and a second-round multiplex PCR followed. TCRdb re-derived calls from the multiplex PCR reads in MiXCR, one entry per CDR3 protein. The table shows 650,000 to 900,000 distinct CDR3 sequences, with 40% occurring only once. The data belong to a study of Graves' ophthalmopathy and Graves' hyperthyroidism. Turning to the study itself: Untreated patients at initial diagnosis provided peripheral blood.

Ophthalmopathy donors' eye disease showed moderate-to-severe activity, CAS of at least 3, NOSPECS of at least 4 and duration under 3 months. A diagnosis was made from clinical symptoms together with serum thyroxine, TRAb, thyroid ultrasound and orbital computed tomography. Source material: peripheral blood. This clonotype was obtained from an adult man with Graves' ophthalmopathy.

The chain's CDR3 is CSVARDRNEKLFF. DNA for the CDR3: TGCAGCGTTGCCCGGGACAGAAATGAAAAACTGTTTTTT. The chain has TRBV29-1 and TRBJ1-4, with 7 positions matching TRBD1. The germline CDR1 and CDR2 sequences are SQVTM and ANQGSEA. Trimming removed 4 bases from V and 5 bases from J; junction bases left unmatched: 4. The CDR3 is made up of 13 amino acids.